The T cell receptor beta chain described here comes from a study of blood T cell repertoires in COVID-19. In the study overall: The United States, Italy and Spain provided the acute and convalescent COVID-19 samples. In each case, the material was cDNA or gDNA derived from T cells, B-cell-depleted T cells, or PBMCs.

The CDR3 covers 15 residues. Trimming pared 1 base from V and 4 bases from J, leaving 12 bases between. Germline V lookup: CDR1 SGDLS, CDR2 YYNGEE. As handled by the study authors: Reference gene primer amplification gave nucleated cell count estimates. Sequencing was performed with immunoSEQ multiplex PCR; in TCRdb, only in-frame clones are kept and a portion is missing. V and J calls and clone size are given by that table; D and trimming were obtained from the DNA. The repertoire holds some 190,000 clones, with about 88% as singletons. Specimen: peripheral blood. The clonotype originates from a man aged 18 to 30 with active or convalescent COVID-19. This rearrangement joins TRBV9 to TRBJ2-1; maybe TRBD1 (5 bases). The CDR3: CASSVQGALYNEQFF. The CDR3 DNA sequence: TGTGCCAGCAGCGTACAGGGTGCCCTTTACAATGAGCAGTTCTTC.